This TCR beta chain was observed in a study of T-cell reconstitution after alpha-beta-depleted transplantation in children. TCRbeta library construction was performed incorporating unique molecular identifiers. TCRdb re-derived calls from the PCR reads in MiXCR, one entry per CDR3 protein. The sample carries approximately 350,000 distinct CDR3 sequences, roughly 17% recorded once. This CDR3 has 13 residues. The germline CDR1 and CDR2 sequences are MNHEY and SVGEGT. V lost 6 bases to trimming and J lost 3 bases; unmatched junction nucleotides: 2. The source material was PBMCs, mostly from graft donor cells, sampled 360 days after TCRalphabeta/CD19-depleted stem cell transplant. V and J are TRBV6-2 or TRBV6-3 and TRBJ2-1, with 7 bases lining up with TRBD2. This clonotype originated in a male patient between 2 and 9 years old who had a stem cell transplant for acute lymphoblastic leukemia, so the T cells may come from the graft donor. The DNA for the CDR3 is TGTGCCAGCAGAGCGGGGTACTACAATGAGCAGTTCTTC. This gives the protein CASRAGYYNEQFF.